This entry describes one T cell receptor beta chain. These data come from a study of blood T cell repertoires in COVID-19. Study-wide context: PBMCs, B-cell-depleted T cells, or T cells were the source of the cDNA or gDNA that made up the material.

Germline CDR1 SGHAT, CDR2 FQNNGV. V was clipped by 1 base and J by 9 bases, with 16 bases between them. The CDR3 runs 14 residues. Study processing details: Nucleated cell number was recorded as an estimate derived from reference gene primer amplification. This table comes from immunoSEQ multiplex PCR, and its TCRdb copy is limited to in-frame clones, with some not included. That table is the source of V, J and clone size, and D and trimming were worked out from the DNA. This table holds tens of thousands of clones, under 90% found once. Sequencing was performed on peripheral blood. This sequence joins TRBV11-2 and TRBJ2-7; tentative D call: TRBD1 (5 bases). The TCR was taken from a man between 60 and 75 years old with acute or convalescent COVID-19. The CDR3 nucleotides read TGTGCCAGCAGCTTAGTGGCCAGGGTAAATCCGCAGTACTTC. Residues: CASSLVARVNPQYF.